A single sample is the source of the 17 T cell receptor beta chains below, sequenced in a study of cytomegalovirus exposure and HLA in healthy donors. This PCR relied on a set of 60 Vbeta primers and 13 Jbeta primers. Here immunoSEQ multiplex PCR was the method, and the copy in TCRdb shows in-frame clones only, minus some. The table lists 75,000 to 100,000 clones, 60% to 80% of them singletons. The specimen sequenced was PBMCs. The receptors derive from a woman aged 60 to 75 in good health and CMV-seropositive.

The chain combines TRBV19 with TRBJ2-7; a weak D match, TRBD1 (6 bases). V lost 4 bases to trimming and J lost 1 base, with 11 bases between them. Germline loops: CDR1 LNHDA, CDR2 SQIVND (reference sequence). CDR3 size: 14 residues. CDR3 protein: CASSTRTASYEQYF. The CDR3 DNA is TGTGCCAGTAGTACGAGGACAGCTTCCTACGAGCAGTACTTC.

The rearrangement joins TRBV11-2 to TRBJ1-5, with TRBD1 as a possible D gene (6 bases). The CDR3 covers 13 residues. V was pared by 2 bases and J by 9 bases, with 11 bases between. The V gene's germline CDR1 is SGHAT and CDR2 FQNNGV. The CDR3 loop is CASSLFQGSPQHF. The CDR3 DNA sequence: TGTGCCAGCAGCTTATTTCAGGGGTCGCCCCAGCATTTT.

The V call is TRBV7-2, the J call TRBJ2-3, with TRBD2 matching 7 bases. Germline V CDR1 and CDR2: SGHTA, FQGNSA. V shed 5 bases, J shed 8 bases, and the junction held 10 bases outside the gene matches. The length of the CDR3 is 14 residues. CDR3 amino acids: CASSRPAGEPTQYF. The CDR3 nucleotides are TGTGCCAGCAGCCGGCCCGCGGGAGAACCTACGCAGTATTTT.

The gene calls are TRBV5-1 and TRBJ2-3; 8 nucleotides align to TRBD1. V trimming: 1 base; J trimming: 5 bases; junction bases outside the gene matches: 3. The CDR3 consists of 14 residues. Germline V CDR1 and CDR2: SGHRS, YFSETQ. CDR3 loop: CASSLLGQGDTQYF. The CDR3 DNA reads as TGCGCCAGCAGCTTGCTCGGACAGGGAGATACGCAGTATTTT. Drawing the rest from reference TRBV5-1 and TRBJ2-3, the complete variable domain is KAGVTQTPRYLIKTRGQQVTLSCSPISGHRSVSWYQQTPGQGLQFLFEYFSETQRNKGNFPGRFSGRQFSNSRSEMNVSTLELGDSALYLCASSLLGQGDTQYFGPGTRLTVL.

This chain joins TRBV9 and TRBJ2-7; 8 bases map to TRBD2. The CDR3 loop spans 14 amino acids. The germline V gene has CDR1 SGDLS and CDR2 YYNGEE. V was pared by 0 bases and J by 3 bases, with 2 bases of the junction left unmatched. The CDR3 loop reads CASSVAAGVYEQYF. CDR3 DNA sequence: TGTGCCAGCAGCGTAGCAGCGGGAGTCTACGAGCAGTACTTC.

This clone showed up just a few times. The chain joins TRBV29-1 to TRBJ1-2; 7 nucleotides match TRBD1. This CDR3 has 14 residues. Looked up from germline, CDR1 is SQVTM and CDR2 is ANQGSEA. The V and J ends lost 7 bases and 4 bases, in that order; junction bases with no gene match: 12. As DNA, the CDR3 is TGCAGCGCTTTTGGGGGGACAGTATTCTATGGCTACACCTTC. This encodes CSAFGGTVFYGYTF.

The chain carries TRBV18 and TRBJ1-1; D remains unclear. The CDR3 is made up of 15 amino acids. V gave up 0 bases and J gave up 4 bases, with 12 bases separating them. Germline values: CDR1 KGHSH, CDR2 LQKENI. In nucleotides, the CDR3 is TGTGCCAGCTCACCACCCCGCTCGCGGGGCACTGAAGCTTTCTTT. Translated: CASSPPRSRGTEAFF.

The V call is TRBV5-6, the J call TRBJ2-7, with 7 nucleotides matching TRBD2. This CDR3 contains 15 residues. V dropped 4 bases and J dropped 4; count of bases not matched to a gene: 11. The germline gives CDR1 SGHDT, CDR2 YYEEEE. In DNA form, the CDR3 reads TGTGCCAGCAGCCTAATCGGCAGGGAGGGGTACGAGCAGTACTTC. Its protein product is CASSLIGREGYEQYF.

The chain joins TRBV20-1 to TRBJ1-1; D unclear. Germline CDR1 reads DFQATT; CDR2 reads SNEGSKA (reference sequence). The length of the CDR3 is 11 residues. Between the trimmed V and J ends, which lost 5 bases and 3 bases, there was a span of 7 bases. CDR3 in amino acids: CSAAGYTEAFF. The CDR3 region has the DNA TGCAGTGCTGCGGGGTACACTGAAGCTTTCTTT.

V gene TRBV9 combines with J gene TRBJ2-5; TRBD1 agrees at 7 bases. The J call may be in error: the DNA end matches TRBJ2-7 better. Per the germline V gene, CDR1 is SGDLS and CDR2 is YYNGEE. This CDR3 spans 15 amino acids. The CDR3 is CASSGGTANSYEQYF. The DNA of the CDR3 is TGTGCCAGCAGCGGAGGGACAGCAAATTCCTACGAGCAGTACTTC.

V is TRBV11-2 and J is TRBJ2-1; TRBD1 is a possible D gene (5 bases). The CDR3 runs to 14 residues. V lost 1 base to trimming and J lost 3 bases, with 7 bases between them. Looked up from germline, CDR1 is SGHAT and CDR2 is FQNNGV. CDR3 amino acids: CASSLVTDYNEQFF. DNA for the CDR3: TGTGCCAGCAGCTTAGTGACAGACTACAATGAGCAGTTCTTC.

This clone was seen a few times. The rearrangement links TRBV4-1 to TRBJ2-5; 7 bases line up with TRBD2. Germline V gives CDR1 MGHRA, CDR2 YSYEKL. The CDR3 has 14 residues. J was trimmed by 3 bases and V by 2 bases; bases with no gene match: 3. As DNA, the CDR3 is TGCGCCAGCAGCCAACCACGGGGGGAAGAGACCCAGTACTTC. This codes for CASSQPRGEETQYF.

This clone was recorded a few times. The chain carries TRBV19 and TRBJ1-1, with D maybe TRBD1 (6 bases). The CDR3 runs 14 residues. Deletions cut 5 bases from V and 0 bases from J, with 10 bases between. Germline assignment: CDR1 LNHDA and CDR2 SQIVND (reference sequence). In nucleotides, the CDR3 is TGTGCCAGTAGTCAGGGGTCAATGAACACTGAAGCTTTCTTT. It specifies CASSQGSMNTEAFF.

This chain joins TRBV19 and TRBJ2-4; D possibly corresponds to TRBD1 (5 bases). This CDR3 is built from 13 residues. V gave up 3 bases and J gave up 6 bases, with 9 bases separating them. Germline V CDR1 and CDR2: LNHDA, SQIVND (reference sequence). The CDR3 region has the DNA TGTGCCAGTAGTATTTCCCAGGGAAACATTCAGTACTTC. Translating gives CASSISQGNIQYF.

V usage is TRBV5-6 and J usage is TRBJ1-2; TRBD1 matches 11 bases. The CDR3 runs 15 residues. With V trimmed by 5 bases and J by 7 bases, 10 bases remained unmatched. The germline gives CDR1 SGHDT, CDR2 YYEEEE. The chain's CDR3 is CASSLRTGGAGGYTF. The CDR3 nucleotides read TGTGCCAGCAGTTTACGGACAGGGGGCGCGGGTGGCTACACCTTC.

This clone was observed a few times. The rearrangement links TRBV25-1 to TRBJ1-5; 7 bases match TRBD1. Germline values: CDR1 MGHDK, CDR2 SYGVNS. V gave up 6 bases and J gave up 3 bases; unmatched junction bases: 5. The CDR3 loop spans 14 amino acids. Here the CDR3 reads CASSQTGNNQPQHF. In DNA form, the CDR3 reads TGTGCCAGCAGCCAGACAGGGAACAATCAGCCCCAGCATTTT. Complete variable domain (other parts from reference TRBV25-1 and TRBJ1-5): EADIYQTPRYLVIGTGKKITLECSQTMGHDKMYWYQQDPGMELHLIHYSYGVNSTEKGDLSSESTVSRIRTEHFPLTLESARPSHTSQYLCASSQTGNNQPQHFGDGTRLSIL.

This clone has a handful of counts. This sequence joins TRBV6-6 and TRBJ2-7; TRBD1 aligns across 9 bases. This CDR3 comprises 15 residues. Trimming at V came to 4 bases and at J to 6 bases, leaving 10 bases not matched to a gene. Germline CDR1 and CDR2: MNHNY and SVGAGI (reference sequence). The CDR3 DNA reads as TGTGCCAGCAGTTGGCAGGGACAGGGAGTTAGCGAGCAGTACTTC. It translates to CASSWQGQGVSEQYF.